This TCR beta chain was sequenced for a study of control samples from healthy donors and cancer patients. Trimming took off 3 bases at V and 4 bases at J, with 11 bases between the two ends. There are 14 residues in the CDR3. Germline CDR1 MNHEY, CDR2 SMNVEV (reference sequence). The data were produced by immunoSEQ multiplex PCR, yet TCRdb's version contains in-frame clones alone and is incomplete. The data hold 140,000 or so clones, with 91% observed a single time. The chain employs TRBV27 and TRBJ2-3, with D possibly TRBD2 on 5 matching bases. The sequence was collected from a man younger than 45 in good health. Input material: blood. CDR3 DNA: TGTGCCAGCAGTTTCGGGGTTATAGCAGATACGCAGTATTTT. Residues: CASSFGVIADTQYF.